The T cell receptor (beta chain) described here comes from a study of OX40 agonist ivuxolimab in advanced cancers. Study-level results: Nonresponders included some who also had low normalized T-cell clonal expansion. At 0.1 to 3.0 mg/kg, clonal expansion of CD4+ and CD8+ blood T cells had occurred by week 6.

As for this clone: What it binds is unknown.

TCRdb keeps only in-frame clones here, not all; method: immunoSEQ multiplex PCR. The sample has 55,000 to 60,000 clones; around four fifths are singletons. Sequencing used CD4+ or CD8+ T cells sorted from blood, obtained in a trial of the OX40 agonist ivuxolimab. The sequence was collected from an adult with an advanced solid tumor such as melanoma, head and neck, liver or kidney cancer.

The CDR3 loop reads CASSPPGVETDTQYF. In nucleotides, the CDR3 is TGTGCCAGCTCCCCCCCTGGGGTGGAAACAGATACGCAGTATTTT. V is TRBV6-5 and J is TRBJ2-3; D not certain. V lost 8 bases, J lost 3 bases, and 18 bases lay in between. There are 15 residues in the CDR3. The germline CDR1 and CDR2 sequences are MNHEY and SVGAGI.